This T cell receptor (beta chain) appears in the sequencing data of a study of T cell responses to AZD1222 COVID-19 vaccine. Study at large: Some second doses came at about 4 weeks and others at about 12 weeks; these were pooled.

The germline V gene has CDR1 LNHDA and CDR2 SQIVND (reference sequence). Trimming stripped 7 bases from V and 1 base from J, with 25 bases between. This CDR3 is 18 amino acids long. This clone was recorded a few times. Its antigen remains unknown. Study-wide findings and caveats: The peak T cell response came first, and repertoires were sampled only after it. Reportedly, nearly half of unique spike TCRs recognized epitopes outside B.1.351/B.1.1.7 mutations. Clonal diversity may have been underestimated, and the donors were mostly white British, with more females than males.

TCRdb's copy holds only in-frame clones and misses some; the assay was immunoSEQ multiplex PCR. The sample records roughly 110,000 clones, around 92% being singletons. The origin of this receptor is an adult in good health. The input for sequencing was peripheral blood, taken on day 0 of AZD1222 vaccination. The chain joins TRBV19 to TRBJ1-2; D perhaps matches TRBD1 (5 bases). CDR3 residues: CASKRTGTAFKFNYGYTF. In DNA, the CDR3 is TGTGCCAGTAAAAGGACCGGGACCGCCTTCAAATTTAACTATGGCTACACCTTC.